Sequencing of this T cell receptor (beta chain) was carried out in a study of OX40 agonist ivuxolimab in advanced cancers. Regarding the complete study: Ivuxolimab was an agonistic, fully human IgG2 monoclonal antibody directed against OX40 (CD134), a costimulatory receptor. Intravenous ivuxolimab was administered to patients every 2 weeks at six dose levels: 0.01, 0.1, 0.3, 1.5, 3 and 10 mg/kg. Of the 52 patients in dose escalation, 19 had hepatocellular carcinoma, roughly 15 had melanoma, 9 had renal cell carcinoma and 9 had head and neck cancer. The dose-escalation cohort was 82.7% male with a mean age of roughly 60 years, ranging from 23 to 79. Patients were allowed to have had prior anti-PD-1, anti-PD-L1 or anti-CTLA-4 therapy, and around 37% of the dose-escalation patients had previously received checkpoint inhibitors. Partial responses were achieved by three dose-escalation patients, of whom one had hepatocellular carcinoma and two had cutaneous melanoma. Peripheral TCRbeta sequencing aimed to test whether ivuxolimab altered TCR sequence diversity and caused clonal T-cell expansion. The paper covers the monotherapy dose-escalation part of the phase I ivuxolimab trial, which included N ≈ 50 patients.

Comment on this clone: The specificity of this receptor is unknown. Within one base of it there is no much larger clone, and no base qualities were kept.

The investigation overall reported the following: At doses of 0.1 to 3.0 mg/kg, clonal expansion of both CD4+ and CD8+ blood T cells was observed from baseline to week 6. Low levels of normalized T-cell clonal expansion were also seen in some nonresponding patients. Which antigens the clonally expanded peripheral T cells were specific for was not determined. On average, CD8+ T cells showed more expanded clones than CD4+ T cells after ivuxolimab. In the 0.1-3.0 mg/kg groups, partial responders were among the patients with the lowest normalized peripheral clonal expansion, particularly in CD8+ T cells.

CDR1 and CDR2 are drawn from the germline V gene: SGHRS, YFSETQ. V drops 3 bases and J drops 0 bases, leaving 15 bases in between. The CDR3 runs 17 amino acids, cysteine and phenylalanine included. Solely the CDR3 DNA is kept, with 51 bases framed from the first base. The trial excluded patients who had a history of autoimmune disease or were on systemic immunosuppression. Peripheral blood for TCR sequencing was drawn from every dose cohort at baseline, at cycle 4 day 1 and at cycle 7 day 1. Samples were obtained from an open-label, multicenter, first-in-human phase I dose-escalation trial of ivuxolimab. Adults with locally advanced or metastatic head and neck squamous cell, hepatocellular, melanoma or renal cell carcinoma were enrolled in the trial. Before TCR sequencing, CD4+ T cells and CD8+ T cells from peripheral blood were sorted into separate populations. For sequencing of the TCRbeta CDR3 region, genomic DNA was extracted from the sorted cells. TCRbeta CDR3 regions were sequenced using the immunoSEQ Assay. TCRdb provides this immuneACCESS table in a form limited to in-frame rearrangements. Some clones are lacking; in checked studies, under half of them reflect an unresolved V gene, and why the rest are absent is not known. In all, the sample holds roughly 38,000 clones, and 89% of those were seen once. Around 0.63% of the sample is taken by the ten largest.

The starting material was CD4+ or CD8+ T cells sorted from blood, obtained in a trial of the OX40 agonist ivuxolimab. The clonotype originates from an adult with an advanced solid tumor such as melanoma, head and neck, liver or kidney cancer. The chain is assembled from TRBV5-1 and TRBJ1-4, with a tentative D gene TRBD1 over 5 matching bases. The base sequence is TGCGCCAGCAGCTCCGGACGGGGGATTACAACTAATGAAAAACTGTTTTTT. It encodes CASSSGRGITTNEKLFF.